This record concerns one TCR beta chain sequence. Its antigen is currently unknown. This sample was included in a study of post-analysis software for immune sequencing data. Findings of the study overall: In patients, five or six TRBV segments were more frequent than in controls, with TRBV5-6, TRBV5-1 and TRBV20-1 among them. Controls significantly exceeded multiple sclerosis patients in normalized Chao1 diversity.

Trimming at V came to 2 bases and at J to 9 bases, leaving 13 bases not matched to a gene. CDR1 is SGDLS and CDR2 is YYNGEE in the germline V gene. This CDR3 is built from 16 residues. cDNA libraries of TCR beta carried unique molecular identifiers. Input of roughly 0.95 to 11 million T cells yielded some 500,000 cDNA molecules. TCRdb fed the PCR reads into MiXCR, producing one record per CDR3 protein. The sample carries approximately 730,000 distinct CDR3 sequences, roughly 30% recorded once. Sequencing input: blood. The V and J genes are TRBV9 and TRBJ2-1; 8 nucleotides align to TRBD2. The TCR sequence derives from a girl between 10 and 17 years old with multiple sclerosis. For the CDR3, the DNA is TGTGCCAGCAGCGTTGGGTCGGACGGGAGGGCCTCTGAGCAGTTCTTC. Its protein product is CASSVGSDGRASEQFF.